The present entry profiles one T cell receptor beta chain with its context. The target antigen is unknown. The source of the sample is a study of blood T cells in healthy people across ages. The use of a sample-barcoded 5' primer and a J-beta primer mix characterized a second PCR of roughly 7 to 11 cycles. Researchers report that a template-switch adaptor with 12 random nucleotides tagged each cDNA molecule. TCRdb ran MiXCR on the 5' RACE reads and lists one entry per CDR3 protein. This table holds roughly 680,000 distinct CDR3 sequences, over 45% found once. General study findings and limits: Greater diversity and more naive CD4+ cells were seen in long-lived donors than in aged donors.

The CDR3 is 14 amino acids. Trimming cost V 3 bases and J 4 bases, with 14 bases left between them. Germline V gene data show CDR1 as DFQATT and CDR2 as SNEGSKA (reference sequence). The sequence came from a woman aged 55-70 years in good health. The chain couples TRBV20-1 to TRBJ2-3, with unresolved D. The sample was blood. The CDR3 loop reads CSARAGRSADTQYF. CDR3 sequence (DNA): TGCAGTGCTAGGGCAGGCCGGAGCGCAGATACGCAGTATTTT.